There are many counts of the clone carrying this T cell receptor beta chain. The antigen remains unidentified. Amplification of TCR beta CDR3 regions was performed using RNA transcripts as template. The HTBI primer set was used in a first-round RT-PCR of the TCR CDR3. From the multiplex PCR reads, TCRdb called clonotypes with MiXCR, one entry per CDR3 protein. Here the sample spans around 800,000 distinct CDR3 sequences, more than 30% being singletons. This sample is part of a study of T cells in Graves' hyperthyroidism and ophthalmopathy. Study-level information: Peripheral blood was taken when the disease was first diagnosed, before any treatment began.

Study results and limitations: Blood shared most expanded thyroid clonotypes above 0.001.

V dropped 3 bases and J dropped 3; count of bases not matched to a gene: 4. Germline V gives CDR1 DFQATT, CDR2 SNEGSKA (reference sequence). CDR3 length: 13 amino acids. Each diagnosis drew on symptoms, thyroxine, TRAb, thyroid ultrasound and orbital computed tomography findings. This TCR was sampled from a man aged 18 to 29 with Graves' hyperthyroidism. The sequenced sample consisted of blood. V and J are TRBV20-1 and TRBJ2-7; 8 nucleotides agree with TRBD1. CDR3 nucleotide sequence: TGCAGTGCTAGGACAGGGGACTTCTACGAGCAGTACTTC. This gives the protein CSARTGDFYEQYF.